The sequence of this T cell receptor beta chain was determined in a study of T cells in Graves' hyperthyroidism and ophthalmopathy. This clonotype was recorded at least ten times. The germline CDR1 and CDR2 sequences are MGHRA and YSYEKL. The length of the CDR3 is 14 residues. V dropped 0 bases and J dropped 11 bases, with 11 bases sitting between them. RNA transcripts provided the source from which TCR beta CDR3 regions were amplified. TCR CDR3 regions were first amplified by RT-PCR with HTBI primers. TCRdb reanalysed the multiplex PCR reads using MiXCR and keeps one entry per CDR3 protein. The profile shows some 500,000 distinct CDR3 sequences, approximately 15% of them singletons. The authors took PBMCs from about 9.5 ml fresh peripheral blood.

This sequence joins TRBV4-1 and TRBJ1-6; no clear D gene. This receptor was obtained from a woman aged 18-29 years with Graves' hyperthyroidism. Sequenced input: blood. Written as DNA, the CDR3 is TGCGCCAGCAGCCAAGATGAGAGCATCCCACCCCTCCACTTT. Encoded protein: CASSQDESIPPLHF.